Listed here is a single T cell receptor beta chain. Its binding antigen is unknown. No base qualities exist here, and no much larger clone lies one base off it. The data derive from a study of vaccination and CD4 T cells after COVID-19 (dated by TCRdb to between 2022 and 2023). In terms of the full investigation: Convalescent patients had a positive SARS-CoV-2 result on nasal swab PCR, and of these patients, some ten had mild disease and one had severe disease. The convalescent cohort comprised six males and four females, including two Hispanic individuals, seven Caucasians, two Asians and one multiracial person. Participants received two doses of either the Pfizer-BioNTech BNT162b2 vaccine (n=8) or the Moderna mRNA-1273 vaccine (n=2). Post-COVID blood samples from convalescent patients were collected a median of 101 days after diagnosis, with a range of 35 to 161 days. The time from the second vaccine dose to post-vaccine blood sampling had a median of around 72 days and ranged from about 14 to 241 days. For a few convalescent patients, samples were collected at an early post-vaccination timepoint (day 14) as well as at a late post-vaccination timepoint (days 161 to 241). In over 8 COVID-19 convalescent patients and a handful of infection-naive healthy vaccine recipients, researchers compared the spike-specific CD4+ TCR repertoire from before mRNA vaccination with the repertoire from after.

The germline V gene supplies CDR1 LGHNA and CDR2 YSLEER. The junction shows trimming of 0 bases on V and 5 bases on J, plus 17 bases between the germline ends. From its cysteine to its phenylalanine, the CDR3 spans 17 amino acids. The sequence is cut down to CDR3 DNA, 51 bases in frame from base 1. The sample's time point label, decoded: late sampling 161 to 241 days after vaccination in a few convalescent patients. The positive SARS-CoV-2 PCR tests of the convalescent patients were dated from March to December 2020, before the Alpha, Beta and Delta variants emerged in the United States. Ficoll-Paque Plus gradient centrifugation was used to isolate PBMCs from whole blood, and the isolated PBMCs were then either used fresh or cryopreserved at -140C. Library generation was performed with PCR. The reads were generated on an Illumina iSeq 100. On the study's bioinformatics: Non-productive sequences were removed, and CDR3s that did not start with C, did not end with F or W, or were shorter than 7 amino acids were discarded. Similarity between CDR3 sequences was evaluated in R version 3.6.1 using Levenshtein distances (stringdist) and unrooted phylogenetic trees (ape). TCRdb trimmed the raw reads at Q25, called clones with MiXCR and kept productive beta chains. A single entry per CDR3 protein holds the most common genes and DNA from its merged rows. What appears here as the V and J calls and clone size reflects TCRdb's work, not the paper's. The sample has about 30,000 distinct CDR3 sequences on record, approximately 48% of them singletons. The top ten clonotypes cover about 5.3% of the sample.

Beyond this particular receptor, the publication reports: In convalescent patients, a median about 86% of post-vaccine SARS-CoV-2-reactive clones were detected only after vaccination, suggesting vaccine-specific priming. Relatively few convalescent patients were included in the study, and early timepoints after natural infection were not analyzed. The median count of SARS-CoV-2-reactive clonotypes went up from 20 to 25 after infection to 38 after vaccination, although the change was not significant. Of the vaccine-specific clones found in convalescent patients, nearly all (304 of 307) were mono-reactive for SARS-CoV-2 spike instead of being cross-reactive with common cold coronaviruses.

This chain joins TRBV4-3 to TRBJ1-5; D gene: possibly TRBD1, on 6 matching bases. The TCR comes from a human donor who had recovered from COVID-19. The sample here was CD4+ T cells from blood, taken about 7 months after SARS-CoV-2 vaccination. In nucleotide form, the sequence is TGCGCCAGCAGCCAAGATATCGGTGGGGGCGCCTATCAGCCCCAGCATTTT. This is translated as CASSQDIGGGAYQPQHF.